This T cell receptor (beta chain) emerged from a study of blood T cells in healthy people across ages (dated by TCRdb to between 2015 and 2017). For the wider study: Template switching captured roughly one uniquely barcoded TCR beta cDNA molecule per two T cells in model experiments. Age-related changes in TCR beta repertoire diversity were measured in the study by deep sequencing normalized with unique cDNA molecular identifiers. The donors were divided into four age groups: young (average around 17 years), middle-aged (roughly 40), aged (under 70) and long-lived (82). To avoid experimental bias, donors of different ages were randomly spread across the sequencing lanes. Using the same blood draw, the study looked at two additional independent replicas of 1 million unique cDNA reads for two donors, one aged 18 to 29 and the other aged 80 or older. General study outcomes and caveats: The percentage of naive T cells measured by flow cytometry correlated strongly with observed TCR beta diversity. Estimates of total diversity based on one million sequenced T cells were considered lower bounds and underestimates. Observed TCR beta diversity per million T cells fell roughly linearly with age, and a significant reduction was already apparent by age roughly 40. Because donor CMV infection status was unknown, age-related changes in expanded clonotypes were potentially confounded. Because profiling used bulk unsorted PBMCs, naive and antigen-experienced compartments could not be compared conclusively. Compared with the aged group, the long-lived group had more naive CD4+ T cells, fewer expanded clones and increased TCR diversity, a pattern suggesting age selection.

Donors were roughly 40 systemically healthy Caucasian individuals from Russia aged roughly 6 to 95 years. About 9.8 milliliters of peripheral blood were drawn from each donor into EDTA-treated Vacutainer tubes. Ficoll-Paque density-gradient centrifugation was used to isolate PBMCs, with at least 7 million per sample. Trizol reagent was used to extract total RNA from PBMCs, with at least 5 micrograms per sample. Naive CD45RAhigh/CD27high T cell percentages were measured by flow cytometry on a PBMC aliquot from every donor. V lost 3 bases and J lost 2 bases; the stretch between them is 13 bases long. Including cysteine and phenylalanine, the CDR3 has 15 amino acids. Solely the CDR3 DNA is kept, with 45 bases framed from the first base. Taken from the germline V gene (reference sequence), the CDR1 and CDR2 loops are MNHNY and SVGAGI. Remarks on this clonotype: The antigen it binds to is not known. Base qualities are missing; no much larger clone stands one base away.

Libraries were built with 5' RACE. TCRdb names Illumina HiSeq 2500 as the instrument used. A second PCR of roughly 6 to 11 cycles was performed with a sample-barcoded 5' primer and a J-beta primer mix. Each TCR beta cDNA molecule received a unique molecular identifier from a template-switch 5' adaptor carrying 12 random nucleotides. Each sample yielded at least 3 million CDR3-containing paired-end reads. All of the RNA was converted into first-strand cDNA using the Mint cDNA synthesis kit, with a TRBC-specific oligonucleotide serving as the primer. Following uracil-DNA glycosylase treatment, a first 18-cycle PCR with universal primers M1SS and BC2_uni_R was performed on all cDNA. The study's own analysis went as follows. Normalization of each sample was performed by random selection of 1 million high-quality reads, each carrying a distinct molecular identifier. Reads with shared molecular identifiers were discarded instead of being binned into consensus sequences. MiTCR, run with a Q25 quality threshold and the strictest error-elimination algorithm, handled CDR3 identification, clonotype clustering and error correction. A nonparametric unseen species model with Euler transformation was used to estimate a lower bound on total TCR beta diversity. In TCRdb, the public reads were trimmed at Q25 with fastp and aligned with MiXCR, with productive beta chains retained. Rows merge per CDR3 protein into single entries with the most common DNA and genes. V and J calls and clone size were set by TCRdb, not the authors. The sample table holds about 830,000 distinct CDR3 sequences, of which 55% to 65% were seen once. The biggest ten clones account for 25% to 35% of the sample.

Material: blood. The chain was built from TRBV6-6 and TRBJ2-5; matching of 5 bases hints at TRBD1 as the D gene. This receptor was taken from a man younger than 45 in good health. The CDR3 region has the sequence CASSYGQGMQETQYF. The sequence in DNA is TGTGCCAGCAGTTATGGTCAGGGTATGCAAGAGACCCAGTACTTC.